The sequence of this TCR beta chain was determined in a study of technical replicates of blood from a handful of donors. The CDR3 covers 13 residues. Deletions cut 0 bases from V and 6 bases from J, with 9 bases between. The germline CDR1 and CDR2 sequences are SGDLS and YYNGEE. The repertoire was sequenced with immunoSEQ multiplex PCR; TCRdb's copy has only in-frame clones and lacks some. The sample contains tens of thousands of clones, roughly 95% of which appear only once. The chain has TRBV9 and TRBJ1-1; D unclear. The sequence derives from a human donor in good health. The sample taken for sequencing was T cells isolated from PBMCs. The CDR3 here is CASSVGRGSEAFF. In nucleotides, the CDR3 is TGTGCCAGCAGCGTAGGGCGCGGTTCTGAAGCTTTCTTT.